This T cell receptor beta chain was captured in a study of T cell responses to AZD1222 COVID-19 vaccine. TCRdb keeps only in-frame clones here, not all; method: immunoSEQ multiplex PCR. Of about 180,000 clones listed, about nine tenths are singletons. This clone has a single count. Its target is not known. The CDR3 is made up of 15 amino acids. Trimming pared 2 bases from V and 8 bases from J, leaving 15 bases between. In germline, CDR1 is MDHEN, CDR2 SYDVKM. Notes on the study in general: Just a handful of people given AZD1222 tested seropositive at baseline. As reported, nearly half of all spike-specific TCRs target variant regions that are unmutated. Females outnumbered males among donors, who were mostly white British; clonal diversity was possibly underestimated.

This receptor was taken from an adult who received the MenACWY meningococcal vaccine as a control. The chain employs TRBV28 and TRBJ1-4, with D possibly TRBD1 on 6 matching bases. Specimen: peripheral blood, collected 28 days after the second dose of the MenACWY control vaccine. For the CDR3, the DNA is TGTGCCAGCAGTTTAAACCCAGGGGTGAGCGAAAAACTGTTTTTT. Translated, it gives CASSLNPGVSEKLFF.